This passage covers 9 T cell receptor beta chains from one sample sequenced in a study of T cell repertoires in cytomegalovirus infection. TCRdb called the reads again in MiXCR, with one record for every CDR3 protein. The data show 300,000 to 450,000 distinct CDR3 sequences, approximately 18% seen once. Sequencing used PBMCs. The receptor source for this set is a human donor in good health (CMV status not recorded). Some clones in this sample may be carry-over from other donors' samples.

The J gene is TRBJ2-1, the V gene TRBV20-1; D is perhaps TRBD1 (5 bases). Germline CDR1 is DFQATT and CDR2 is SNEGSKA (reference sequence). The CDR3 has 13 amino acids. Trimming removed 8 bases at V and 4 bases at J, with 15 bases between. DNA for the CDR3: TGCAGTTCCTCCCAGGGCAGATACAATGAGCAGTTCTTC. This translates into CSSSQGRYNEQFF.

The V gene is TRBV7-2, the J gene TRBJ2-7; a possible D gene is TRBD2 (6 bases). Germline V gives CDR1 SGHTA, CDR2 FQGNSA. Trimming pared 5 bases from V and 7 bases from J, leaving 15 bases between. This CDR3 has 13 amino acids. The CDR3 sequence is CASSPDAAGEQYF. CDR3 nucleotide sequence: TGTGCCAGCAGCCCAGACGCGGCGGGGGAGCAGTACTTC.

In its sample, this clonotype was seen many times. The chain is built from TRBV19 and TRBJ2-6; either TRBD1 or TRBD2 may fit D (6 bases each). There are 17 residues in the CDR3. Deletions cut 9 bases from V and 0 bases from J, with 18 bases between. Germline lookup yields CDR1 LNHDA and CDR2 SQIVND (reference sequence). The CDR3 region has the DNA TGTGCCAGAGAGGAGGAACAGGGACTCTCTGGGGCCAACGTCCTGACTTTC. Translating it yields CAREEEQGLSGANVLTF. The whole variable domain, remainder taken from reference TRBV19 and TRBJ2-6, is DGGITQSPKYLFRKEGQNVTLSCEQNLNHDAMYWYRQDPGQGLRLIYYSQIVNDFQKGDIAEGYSVSREKKESFPLTVTSAQKNPTAFYLCAREEEQGLSGANVLTFGAGSRLTVL.

This clonotype was seen at least ten times. The genes are TRBV7-9 and TRBJ2-3; TRBD2 matches 7 bases. This CDR3 has 14 residues. The germline gives CDR1 SEHNR, CDR2 FQNEAQ (reference sequence). Trimming at V came to 2 bases and at J to 3 bases, leaving 2 bases not matched to a gene. The CDR3 DNA reads as TGTGCCAGCAGCTTATTCGGGGGGACAGATACGCAGTATTTT. The encoded protein is CASSLFGGTDTQYF.

This clonotype was detected only a few times. The chain is built from TRBV5-6 and TRBJ1-2; possibly TRBD1 for D (5 bases). Trimming shortened V by 4 bases and J by 5 bases, and 15 bases separated the two germline ends. The germline CDR1 and CDR2 sequences are SGHDT and YYEEEE. The length of the CDR3 is 14 residues. The CDR3 nucleotides are TGTGCCAGCAGCCATAAGATGGGGGGGTATGGCTACACCTTC. Translating gives CASSHKMGGYGYTF.

This clonotype was recorded a few times. V and J are TRBV7-9 and TRBJ2-3; D possibly uses TRBD1 or TRBD2 (5 bases each). Germline CDR1 is SEHNR and CDR2 is FQNEAQ (reference sequence). The V gene lost 4 bases and the J gene lost 4 bases, with 6 bases spanning the gap. The CDR3 contains 12 residues. The CDR3 sequence is CASSWGPDTQYF. The CDR3 DNA sequence: TGTGCCAGCAGCTGGGGACCAGATACGCAGTATTTT.

J is TRBJ1-2 and V is TRBV20-1; TRBD1 agrees at 9 bases. Germline-derived CDR1 and CDR2 are DFQATT and SNEGSKA (reference sequence). CDR3 length equals 12 residues. The V gene end was trimmed by 4 bases and the J gene end by 8 bases; junction bases not matched to a gene: 5. CDR3 in DNA: TGCAGTGCTACCGACAGGGGGGAAGGCTACACCTTC. Protein sequence: CSATDRGEGYTF.

V and J are TRBV28 and TRBJ2-7; the D gene is possibly TRBD2 (5 bases). Looked up from germline, CDR1 is MDHEN and CDR2 is SYDVKM. The CDR3 covers 12 residues. The CDR3 protein is CSAGPGTYEQYF. The CDR3 DNA is TGTTCGGCGGGCCCGGGGACCTACGAGCAGTACTTC.

This clonotype was observed a few times. The chain joins TRBV12-3 or TRBV12-4 to TRBJ1-1; D is uncertain. Trimming pared 2 bases from V and 4 bases from J, leaving 8 bases between. The CDR3 is 13 amino acids. The CDR3 spells CASSLFKLTEAFF. The CDR3 DNA follows: TGTGCCAGCAGTTTATTCAAGCTCACTGAAGCTTTCTTT.